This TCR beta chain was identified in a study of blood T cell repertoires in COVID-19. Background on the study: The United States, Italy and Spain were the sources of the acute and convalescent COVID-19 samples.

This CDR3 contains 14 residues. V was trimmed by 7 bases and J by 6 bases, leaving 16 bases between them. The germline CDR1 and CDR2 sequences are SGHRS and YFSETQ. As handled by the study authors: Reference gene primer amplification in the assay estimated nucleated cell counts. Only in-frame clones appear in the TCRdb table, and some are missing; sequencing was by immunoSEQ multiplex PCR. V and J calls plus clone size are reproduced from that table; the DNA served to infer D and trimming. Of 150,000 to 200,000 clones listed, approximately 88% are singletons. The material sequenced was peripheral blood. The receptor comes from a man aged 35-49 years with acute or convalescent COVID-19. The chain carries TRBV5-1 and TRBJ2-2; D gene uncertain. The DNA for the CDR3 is TGCGCCAGCCGGGTCTCGCCTTCCTCCGGGGAGCTGTTTTTT. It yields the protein CASRVSPSSGELFF.